The 3 T cell receptor beta chains below come from one sample, sequenced in a study of blood T cell repertoires in COVID-19. Profiled with immunoSEQ multiplex PCR; TCRdb holds only in-frame clones, not every one. The sample holds tens of thousands of clones, around 94% seen once. Sequencing used peripheral blood. The receptors shown here come from a human donor in a cohort sampled during active COVID-19.

The chain couples TRBV29-1 to TRBJ2-1, with 9 bases matching TRBD2. This CDR3 region has 17 residues. Germline CDR1 reads SQVTM; CDR2 reads ANQGSEA. The V segment lost 6 bases and the J segment 1 base; nucleotides outside the gene matches: 13. The chain's CDR3 is CSVHSGGNSWSYNEQFF. CDR3 sequence (DNA): TGCAGCGTGCATAGCGGGGGAAATTCGTGGTCCTACAATGAGCAGTTCTTC.

V usage is TRBV7-2 and J usage is TRBJ2-3; 8 nucleotides line up with TRBD1. The CDR3 covers 14 residues. The V segment lost 5 bases and the J segment 5 bases; nucleotides outside the gene matches: 6. Germline V gene lookup returns CDR1 SGHTA and CDR2 FQGNSA. CDR3 DNA: TGTGCCAGCAGCGCACGACAGGGGAGAGATACGCAGTATTTT. Encoded protein: CASSARQGRDTQYF.

V usage is TRBV5-1 and J usage is TRBJ2-1; a weak D match, TRBD2 (6 bases). Germline-derived CDR1 and CDR2 are SGHRS and YFSETQ. Trimming cost V 0 bases and J 7 bases, with 14 bases left between them. This CDR3 region has 15 residues. The CDR3 bases are TGCGCCAGCAGCTTGGGGGGGACTCCAATAAATGAGCAGTTCTTC. Amino acid sequence: CASSLGGTPINEQFF.